These 16 T cell receptor beta chains were sequenced from one sample in a study of blood T cell repertoires in COVID-19. Profiling relied on immunoSEQ multiplex PCR, and the TCRdb table lists in-frame clones only, not all of them. Here the sample spans 400,000 to 500,000 clones, 88% being singletons. The sequenced sample was PBMCs or T cells enriched from blood (not recorded which). The source of these receptors is a woman between 18 and 29 years old who had been exposed to COVID-19.

V and J are TRBV4-2 and TRBJ2-5, with 16 bases lining up with TRBD2. The germline gives CDR1 LGHNA, CDR2 YNFKEQ. The CDR3 runs 19 residues. V was pared by 4 bases and J by 0 bases, with 8 bases of the junction left unmatched. CDR3: CASSRPGLAGGSDQETQYF. The CDR3 nucleotides read TGTGCCAGCAGCCGACCGGGACTAGCGGGAGGGTCGGACCAAGAGACCCAGTACTTC.

The chain employs TRBV6-1 and TRBJ1-6, with TRBD1 matching over 7 bases. With 3 bases clipped from V and 6 bases from J, the junction kept 2 bases outside the gene matches. The CDR3 runs 14 residues. Germline assignment: CDR1 MNHNS and CDR2 SASEGT. The CDR3 DNA reads as TGTGCCAGCAGTGAGGGACAGCCTAATTCACCCCTCCACTTT. Translation gives CASSEGQPNSPLHF.

The V gene is TRBV25-1, the J gene TRBJ2-3; 14 bases are a match to TRBD2. V lost 2 bases, J lost 6 bases, and 10 bases stayed unmatched. The germline gives CDR1 MGHDK, CDR2 SYGVNS. The length of the CDR3 is 18 residues. CDR3 loop: CASSEAPGTSGRRDTQYF. CDR3 nucleotides: TGTGCCAGCAGTGAAGCTCCCGGGACTAGCGGGAGAAGGGATACGCAGTATTTT.

The chain recombines TRBV28 with TRBJ1-1, with D tentatively TRBD1 (6 bases). The CDR3 has 16 residues. Per germline, CDR1 MDHEN and CDR2 SYDVKM. V lost 2 bases to trimming and J lost 0 bases, with 13 bases between them. In DNA, the CDR3 is TGTGCCAGCAGTTTACCGACAGGACTCATGAACACTGAAGCTTTCTTT. It translates to CASSLPTGLMNTEAFF.

The chain recombines TRBV7-9 with TRBJ1-3; no firm D call. Germline loops: CDR1 SEHNR, CDR2 FQNEAQ (reference sequence). Trimming took 5 bases from V and 4 from J, leaving 6 bases between them. This CDR3 has 12 residues. This CDR3 reads CASSPSGNTIYF. The CDR3 bases are TGTGCCAGCAGCCCCTCCGGAAACACCATATATTTT.

J is TRBJ2-7 and V is TRBV5-1; 7 bases are shared with TRBD1. Germline V gene sequence: CDR1 SGHRS, CDR2 YFSETQ. The CDR3 extends over 16 amino acids. V shed 0 bases, J shed 0 bases, and the junction held 6 bases outside the gene matches. This CDR3 reads CASSLALGTASYEQYF. CDR3 in DNA: TGCGCCAGCAGCTTGGCCCTAGGGACAGCCTCCTACGAGCAGTACTTC.

The CDR3 loop is CASSERDRMNTEAFF. The CDR3 nucleotides are TGTGCCAGCAGTGAACGGGACAGAATGAACACTGAAGCTTTCTTT. The V gene is TRBV6-1, the J gene TRBJ1-1, with 7 bases identical to TRBD1. The CDR3 extends over 15 amino acids. The junction had 3 bases not matched to a gene; V was cut back by 2 bases and J by 0 bases. Germline CDR1 and CDR2: MNHNS and SASEGT.

The chain is built from TRBV7-9 and TRBJ2-7; 11 positions agree with TRBD2. This CDR3 is built from 15 residues. J was trimmed by 2 bases and V by 1 base; bases with no gene match: 1. Germline assignment: CDR1 SEHNR and CDR2 FQNEAQ (reference sequence). Written as DNA, the CDR3 is TGTGCCAGCAGCTTAGTAGCGGGAGGGCCCTACGAGCAGTACTTC. Amino acid sequence: CASSLVAGGPYEQYF.

The chain recombines TRBV6-5 with TRBJ2-5, with D maybe TRBD2 (5 bases). This CDR3 has 12 amino acids. The V end was cut by 9 bases, the J end by 3 bases, with 11 bases between. Germline assignment: CDR1 MNHEY and CDR2 SVGAGI. The CDR3: CASGSREETQYF. In nucleotides, the CDR3 is TGTGCCAGTGGGAGTCGGGAAGAGACCCAGTACTTC.

The chain is built from TRBV13 and TRBJ2-3, with 8 bases aligning to TRBD2. Germline V gives CDR1 PRHDT, CDR2 FYEKMQ (reference sequence). The CDR3 totals 19 residues. V was pared by 5 bases and J by 2 bases, with 18 bases of the junction left unmatched. Written as DNA, the CDR3 is TGTGCCAGCAGCGCGAGGGAGGTCTCGGGACTAGACTACACAGATACGCAGTATTTT. This gives the protein CASSAREVSGLDYTDTQYF.

The rearrangement uses TRBV28 and TRBJ1-4; TRBD1 agrees at 8 bases. This CDR3 has 15 amino acids. V gave up 6 bases and J gave up 3 bases; unmatched junction bases: 6. From germline, CDR1 is MDHEN and CDR2 SYDVKM. The CDR3 DNA sequence: TGTGCCAGCAGCCGTCAGGGGGCTGCTAATGAAAAACTGTTTTTT. Protein: CASSRQGAANEKLFF. The full variable domain, rest sourced from reference TRBV28 and TRBJ1-4, is DVKVTQSSRYLVKRTGEKVFLECVQDMDHENMFWYRQDPGLGLRLIYFSYDVKMKEKGDIPEGYSVSREKKERFSLILESASTNQTSMYLCASSRQGAANEKLFFGSGTQLSVL.

V and J are TRBV14 and TRBJ2-7; D unresolved. Trimming took off 3 bases at V and 4 bases at J, with 7 bases between the two ends. There are 12 residues in the CDR3. Germline V gene lookup returns CDR1 SGHDN and CDR2 FVKESK. The DNA for the CDR3 is TGTGCCAGCAGCCAGAGGCCGTACGAGCAGTACTTC. It yields the protein CASSQRPYEQYF.

J is TRBJ2-3 and V is TRBV7-8; TRBD2 matches 10 bases. V was clipped by 2 bases and J by 2 bases; unmatched bases: 10. CDR3 length: 18 residues. CDR1 SGHVS and CDR2 FQNEAQ come from the germline V gene. CDR3 amino acids: CASSLRSLAGDLTDTQYF. The DNA of the CDR3 is TGTGCCAGCAGCTTAAGGTCGCTAGCGGGAGACCTCACAGATACGCAGTATTTT.

The gene calls are TRBV4-1 and TRBJ2-1, with 7 positions matching TRBD2. V lost 3 bases to trimming and J lost 7 bases; unmatched junction nucleotides: 9. CDR3 length equals 15 residues. Per germline, CDR1 MGHRA and CDR2 YSYEKL. The CDR3 nucleotides read TGCGCCAGCAGCCAGCCGGGACTACCTTTGAATGAGCAGTTCTTC. Translating gives CASSQPGLPLNEQFF.

The chain is built from TRBV3-1 (or the pseudogene TRBV3-2) and TRBJ2-1, with a weak D call TRBD1 (5 bases). Germline CDR1 and CDR2: LGHDT and YNNKEL (reference sequence). V shed 3 bases and J shed 13 bases, with 10 bases lying between them. The CDR3 spans 11 residues. CDR3 loop: CASSHRGYQFF. As DNA, the CDR3 is TGTGCCAGCAGCCATAGGGGCTATCAGTTCTTC.

V and J are TRBV19 and TRBJ1-5; no reliable D call. Per germline, CDR1 LNHDA and CDR2 SQIVND (reference sequence). This CDR3 comprises 15 residues. Trimming left V 3 bases short and J 3 bases short, with 12 bases between. DNA for the CDR3: TGTGCCAGTAGTATGGGAGGCCAGATCAATCAGCCCCAGCATTTT. It is translated as CASSMGGQINQPQHF.